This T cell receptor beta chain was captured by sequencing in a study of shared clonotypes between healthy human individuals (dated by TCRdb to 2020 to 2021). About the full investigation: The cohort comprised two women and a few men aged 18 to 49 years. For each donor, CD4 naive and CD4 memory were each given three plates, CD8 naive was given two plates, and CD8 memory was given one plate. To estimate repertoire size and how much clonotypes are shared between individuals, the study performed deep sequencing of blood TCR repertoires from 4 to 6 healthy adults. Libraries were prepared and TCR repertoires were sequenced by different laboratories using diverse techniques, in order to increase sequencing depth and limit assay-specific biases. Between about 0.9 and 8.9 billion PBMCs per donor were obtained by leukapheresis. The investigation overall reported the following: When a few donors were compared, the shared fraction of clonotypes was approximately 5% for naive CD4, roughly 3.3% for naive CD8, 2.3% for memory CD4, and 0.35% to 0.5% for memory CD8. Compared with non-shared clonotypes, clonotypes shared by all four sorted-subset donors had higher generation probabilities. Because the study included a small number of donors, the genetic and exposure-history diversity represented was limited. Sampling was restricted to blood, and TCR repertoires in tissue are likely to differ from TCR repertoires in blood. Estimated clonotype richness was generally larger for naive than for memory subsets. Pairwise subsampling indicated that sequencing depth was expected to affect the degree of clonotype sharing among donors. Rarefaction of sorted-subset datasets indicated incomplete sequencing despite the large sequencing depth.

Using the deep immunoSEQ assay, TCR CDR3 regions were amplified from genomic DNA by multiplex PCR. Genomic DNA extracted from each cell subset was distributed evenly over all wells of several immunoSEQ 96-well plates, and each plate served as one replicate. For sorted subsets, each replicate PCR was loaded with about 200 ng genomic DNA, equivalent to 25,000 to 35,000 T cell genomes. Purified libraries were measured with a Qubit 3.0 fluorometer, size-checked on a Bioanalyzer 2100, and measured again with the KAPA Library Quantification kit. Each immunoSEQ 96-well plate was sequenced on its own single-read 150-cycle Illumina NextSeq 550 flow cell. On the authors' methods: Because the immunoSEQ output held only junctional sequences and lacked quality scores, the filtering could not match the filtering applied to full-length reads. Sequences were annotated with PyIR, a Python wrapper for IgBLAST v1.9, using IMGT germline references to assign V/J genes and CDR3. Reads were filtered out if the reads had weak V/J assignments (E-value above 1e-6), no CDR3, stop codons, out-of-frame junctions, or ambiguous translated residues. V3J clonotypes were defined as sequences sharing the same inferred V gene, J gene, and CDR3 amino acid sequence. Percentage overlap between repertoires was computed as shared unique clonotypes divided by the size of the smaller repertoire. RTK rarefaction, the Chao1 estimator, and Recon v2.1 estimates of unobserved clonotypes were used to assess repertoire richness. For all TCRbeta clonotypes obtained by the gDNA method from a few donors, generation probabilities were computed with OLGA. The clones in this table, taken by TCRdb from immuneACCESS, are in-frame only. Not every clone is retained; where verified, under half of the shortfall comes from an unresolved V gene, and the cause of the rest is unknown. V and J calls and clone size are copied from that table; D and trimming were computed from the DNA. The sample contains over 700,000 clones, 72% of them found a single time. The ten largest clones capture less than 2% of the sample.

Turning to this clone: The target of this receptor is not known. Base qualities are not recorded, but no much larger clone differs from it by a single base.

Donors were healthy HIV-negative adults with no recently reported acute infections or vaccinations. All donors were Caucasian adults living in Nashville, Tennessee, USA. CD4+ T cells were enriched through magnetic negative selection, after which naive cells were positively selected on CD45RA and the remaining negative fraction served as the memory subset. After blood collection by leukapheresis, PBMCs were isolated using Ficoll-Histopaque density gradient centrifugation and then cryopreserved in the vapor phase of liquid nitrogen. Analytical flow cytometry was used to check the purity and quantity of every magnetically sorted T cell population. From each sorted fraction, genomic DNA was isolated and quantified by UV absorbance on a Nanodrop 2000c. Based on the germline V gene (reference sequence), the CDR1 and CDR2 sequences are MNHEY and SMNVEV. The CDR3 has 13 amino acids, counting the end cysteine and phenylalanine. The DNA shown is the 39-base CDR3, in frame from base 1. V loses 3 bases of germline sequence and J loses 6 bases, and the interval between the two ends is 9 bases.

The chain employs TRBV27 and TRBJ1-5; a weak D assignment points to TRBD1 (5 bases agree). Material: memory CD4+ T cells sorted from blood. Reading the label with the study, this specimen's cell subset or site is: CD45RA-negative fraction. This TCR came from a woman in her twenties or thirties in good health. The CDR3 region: CASSFERGQPQHF. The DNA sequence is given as TGTGCCAGCAGTTTTGAAAGGGGTCAGCCCCAGCATTTT.